The TCR beta chain under discussion was sequenced for a study of tumor-infiltrating lymphocytes in primary liver carcinoma. Study-wide background: Staging of the tumors gave T1-T3 N0M0, with widths of 4.2 to 10 cm. Yields of productive TCRbeta reads ranged from roughly 3.5 to 7.5 million per sample and were similar across tissue types. General study results and limits: Significantly greater top-250-clone fractions characterized tumors relative to blood (p = 0.039).

With a constant-region primer, TCR beta cDNA was made from around 520 ng of total RNA. The TCR beta library was amplified through three nested multiplex PCR rounds in a modified ARM-PCR procedure. TCRdb reanalysed the multiplex PCR reads using MiXCR and keeps one entry per CDR3 protein. The sample includes about 75,000 distinct CDR3 sequences, approximately 62% of them seen just once. To note about this clonotype: The antigen is not known.

For each extraction, RNA and DNA were obtained together from approximately 20-30 mg of unsorted bulk tissue. This clonotype was obtained from a man aged 40-49 years with primary liver carcinoma and hepatitis B virus infection. The sequenced sample was tumor-adjacent normal liver tissue.

CDR3 bases: TGTGCCAGCAGCCAAGCCAGAAGCGGGAGGGCTTGGGCCAACGTCCTGACTTTC. It yields the protein CASSQARSGRAWANVLTF. V is TRBV4-2 and J is TRBJ2-6; 10 nucleotides agree with TRBD2. V trimming: 1 base; J trimming: 5 bases; junction bases outside the gene matches: 8. Germline loops: CDR1 LGHNA, CDR2 YNFKEQ. CDR3 length: 18 residues.